This T cell receptor beta chain was documented in a study of blood T cell repertoires in COVID-19. Assay used: immunoSEQ multiplex PCR; TCRdb lists only in-frame clones, some missing. The table records about 180,000 clones, over 80% of them present only once. Trimming removed 6 bases from V and 3 bases from J; junction bases left unmatched: 8. The CDR3 sequence is 15 residues long. Germline loops: CDR1 SGHTA, CDR2 FQGNSA. Specimen: peripheral blood. The V and J genes are TRBV7-2 and TRBJ1-5; 7 bases are a match to TRBD1. The source is a woman between 40 and 50 years old with COVID-19, enrolled during active disease. The CDR3: CASSSTGAANQPQHF. The DNA for the CDR3 is TGTGCCAGCAGTTCCACAGGGGCCGCCAATCAGCCCCAGCATTTT.